One sample yielded the 17 T cell receptor beta chains listed below, sequenced in a study of OX40 agonist ivuxolimab in advanced cancers. Method: immunoSEQ multiplex PCR; TCRdb's copy keeps in-frame clones and lacks some. The sample lists 70,000 to 75,000 clones, roughly 85% occurring once. The sequenced sample was CD4+ or CD8+ T cells sorted from blood, obtained in a trial of the OX40 agonist ivuxolimab. The receptors originated from an adult with an advanced solid tumor such as melanoma, head and neck, liver or kidney cancer.

This clone was counted between two and nine times. The chain's CDR3 is CASSLVGLAGTDTQYF. Here the CDR3 DNA reads TGTGCCAGCAGCTTAGTCGGGCTAGCAGGGACAGATACGCAGTATTTT. The genes are TRBV7-8 and TRBJ2-3, with D perhaps given as TRBD1 or TRBD2 (5 bases each). The CDR3 runs 16 residues. Germline V lookup: CDR1 SGHVS, CDR2 FQNEAQ. With 1 base removed from V and 3 bases from J, the gap between germline ends came to 14 bases.

The chain has TRBV21-1 and TRBJ1-5. TRBV21-1 is tagged as a pseudogene. The CDR3 covers 16 residues. The CDR3 DNA is TGTGCCAGCAGCAAAGTTAGGGGACGGAGCAATCAGCCCCAGCATTTT. Protein product: CASSKVRGRSNQPQHF.

This rearrangement joins TRBV5-4 to TRBJ2-3; a possible D gene is TRBD2 (7 bases). Trimming pared 3 bases from V and 1 base from J, leaving 27 bases between. Germline CDR1 SGHNT, CDR2 YYREEE (reference sequence). The CDR3 totals 20 residues. The CDR3 protein is CASSSTGRGSVGWGTDTQYF. In DNA form, the CDR3 reads TGTGCCAGCAGCTCCACTGGGAGGGGGAGCGTGGGATGGGGCACAGATACGCAGTATTTT.

The rearrangement uses TRBV7-9 and TRBJ1-3; the D is unclear. CDR1 SEHNR and CDR2 FQNEAQ come from the germline V gene (reference sequence). CDR3 length: 15 amino acids. Trimming cost V 3 bases and J 3 bases, with 12 bases left between them. The CDR3 reads CASSFRRLIGNTIYF. The DNA for the CDR3 is TGTGCCAGCAGCTTTCGGAGACTGATTGGAAACACCATATATTTT.

The gene calls are TRBV18 and TRBJ2-1; D gene ambiguous. Between the trimmed V and J ends, which lost 1 base and 9 bases, there was a span of 13 bases. In germline, CDR1 is KGHSH, CDR2 LQKENI. This CDR3 contains 14 residues. The CDR3 region is CASSPLVASIEQFF. DNA of the CDR3: TGTGCCAGCTCACCACTCGTAGCTTCGATTGAGCAGTTCTTC.

This clone was counted a single time. The chain carries TRBV9 and TRBJ2-3; D gene ambiguous. CDR3 length: 11 residues. Germline values: CDR1 SGDLS, CDR2 YYNGEE. Trimming cost V 0 bases and J 5 bases, with 1 base left between them. The CDR3 reads CASSVGDTQYF. The CDR3 bases are TGTGCCAGCAGCGTAGGAGATACGCAGTATTTT.

The chain combines TRBV28 with TRBJ2-1, with D unclear. V dropped 5 bases and J dropped 12 bases, with 11 bases sitting between them. The germline V gene encodes CDR1 MDHEN and CDR2 SYDVKM. The CDR3 is made up of 11 amino acids. The chain's CDR3 is CASSLQAPQFF. The CDR3 coding sequence is TGTGCCAGCAGTCTGCAGGCACCGCAGTTCTTC.

J is TRBJ1-2 and V is TRBV5-5, with D possibly matching TRBD1 (5 bases). The V end was cut by 4 bases, the J end by 2 bases, with 21 bases between. CDR1 and CDR2 from the germline V gene are SGHKS and YYEKEE (reference sequence). The CDR3 contains 17 residues. The CDR3 here is CASSDRDVNVGNYGYTF. The CDR3 region has the DNA TGTGCCAGCAGCGACCGGGACGTAAACGTCGGAAACTATGGCTACACCTTC.

The V and J genes are TRBV10-3 and TRBJ1-3; D ambiguous. The CDR3 covers 14 residues. Trimming took off 5 bases at V and 4 bases at J, with 12 bases between the two ends. Germline assignment: CDR1 ENHRY and CDR2 SYGVKD. As DNA, the CDR3 is TGTGCCATCAGTCAGGTAGCCCCAGGAAACACCATATATTTT. Residues: CAISQVAPGNTIYF.

This chain connects TRBV5-1 to TRBJ1-1, with D possibly being TRBD1 (6 bases). V lost 4 bases and J lost 6, with 16 bases in between. CDR3 length: 14 amino acids. Germline V gene data show CDR1 as SGHRS and CDR2 as YFSETQ. The CDR3 spells CASSPGTRGPEAFF. CDR3 nucleotide sequence: TGCGCCAGCAGCCCTGGGACAAGGGGCCCTGAAGCTTTCTTT.

The V call is TRBV5-5, the J call TRBJ2-7; TRBD1 or TRBD2 may be the D gene (5 bases each). Germline CDR1 is SGHKS and CDR2 is YYEKEE (reference sequence). The CDR3 runs 14 residues. V lost 0 bases, J lost 5 bases, and 12 bases lay in between. This CDR3 reads CASSLAGRVNEQYF. The CDR3, as DNA: TGTGCCAGCAGCTTGGCGGGACGGGTCAACGAGCAGTACTTC.

The chain couples TRBV6-1 to TRBJ2-3; no clear D. The CDR3 has 10 amino acids. V shed 7 bases and J shed 6 bases, with 5 bases lying between them. Germline V lookup: CDR1 MNHNS, CDR2 SASEGT. The CDR3 DNA reads TGTGCCAGCACCCAGGATACGCAGTATTTT. Translation: CASTQDTQYF.

This clone came up once. The rearrangement uses TRBV18 and TRBJ1-3; 10 bases map to TRBD1. The CDR3 extends over 16 amino acids. Germline CDR1 KGHSH, CDR2 LQKENI. V shed 3 bases and J 4 bases; nucleotides not matched to a gene: 6. CDR3 in DNA: TGTGCCAGCTCACCTTCGACAGGGGGCTACGGAAACACCATATATTTT. Residues: CASSPSTGGYGNTIYF.

This chain joins TRBV7-2 and TRBJ2-7; no reliable D call. CDR3 length: 12 residues. V was pared by 5 bases and J by 3 bases, with 8 bases between. Germline CDR1 and CDR2: SGHTA and FQGNSA. In nucleotides, the CDR3 is TGTGCCAGCAGCCCGACGGGCTACGAGCAGTACTTC. This translates into CASSPTGYEQYF. The whole variable domain, filled in from reference TRBV7-2 and TRBJ2-7, reads GAGVSQSPSNKVTEKGKDVELRCDPISGHTALYWYRQSLGQGLEFLIYFQGNSAPDKSGLPSDRFSAERTGGSVSTLTIQRTQQEDSAVYLCASSPTGYEQYFGPGTRLTVT.

V usage is TRBV28 and J usage is TRBJ2-1; tentatively, D is TRBD2 (5 bases). CDR1 is MDHEN, CDR2 SYDVKM, per germline. The CDR3 contains 16 residues. The V end was cut by 8 bases, the J end by 0 bases, with 17 bases between. The CDR3 protein is CASGDSRESSYNEQFF. The CDR3 DNA reads TGTGCCAGCGGCGATTCGAGGGAGTCCTCCTACAATGAGCAGTTCTTC. The variable domain in full, with the rest retrieved from reference TRBV28 and TRBJ2-1, is DVKVTQSSRYLVKRTGEKVFLECVQDMDHENMFWYRQDPGLGLRLIYFSYDVKMKEKGDIPEGYSVSREKKERFSLILESASTNQTSMYLCASGDSRESSYNEQFFGPGTRLTVL.

The chain is built from TRBV7-2 and TRBJ2-7; the D gene is possibly TRBD1 (7 bases). The CDR3 runs to 15 residues. In germline, CDR1 is SGHTA, CDR2 FQGNSA. Trimming took 5 bases from V and 1 from J, leaving 15 bases between them. The CDR3 sequence is CASSGGGTVSYEQYF. CDR3 DNA sequence: TGTGCCAGCAGCGGAGGGGGGACAGTATCCTACGAGCAGTACTTC.

The rearrangement uses TRBV30 and TRBJ1-2, with 11 bases fitting TRBD1. V shed 3 bases and J 8 bases; nucleotides not matched to a gene: 8. This CDR3 contains 14 residues. Germline V gene sequence: CDR1 GTSNPN, CDR2 SVGIG (reference sequence). For the CDR3, the DNA is TGTGCCTGGAGCCTCGGACAGGGGGCGGGAGGCTACACCTTC. It translates to CAWSLGQGAGGYTF.